This T cell receptor beta chain originates from a study of technical replicates of blood from several donors. Germline V CDR1 and CDR2: MDHEN, SYDVKM. The CDR3 sequence is 13 residues long. V lost 11 bases to trimming and J lost 4 bases, with 17 bases between them. Method: immunoSEQ multiplex PCR; TCRdb's copy keeps in-frame clones and lacks some. The table includes about 83,000 clones, roughly 90% detected once. This clonotype was obtained from a human donor in good health. Sequencing input: T cells isolated from PBMCs. The chain is built from TRBV28 and TRBJ1-1; a possible D gene is TRBD1 (5 bases). This CDR3 is CAAGRGVGTEAFF. The CDR3 DNA is TGTGCCGCGGGGAGGGGCGTGGGCACTGAAGCTTTCTTT.